Listed here are 5 T cell receptor beta chains from one sample, sequenced in a study of OX40 agonist ivuxolimab in advanced cancers. Data came from immunoSEQ multiplex PCR; TCRdb stores just in-frame clones and leaves some out. The sample has about 53,000 clones, less than 90% seen once. This material consisted of CD4+ or CD8+ T cells sorted from blood, taken in a trial of the OX40 agonist ivuxolimab. The origin of the receptors is an adult with an advanced solid tumor such as melanoma, head and neck, liver or kidney cancer.

As for this clone: One junction end disagrees with the germline gene, perhaps due to a read error. The J gene is TRBJ2-5, the V gene TRBV12-5, with TRBD1 matching over 9 bases. The DNA end lines up better with TRBJ2-7; the J call may be wrong. Germline values: CDR1 LGHNT, CDR2 FRNRAP. This CDR3 spans 16 amino acids. CDR3 nucleotides: TGTGCTAGTGGTTTGGTACTCGGGACAGGGTCCTTCGAGCAGTACTTC. The encoded protein is CASGLVLGTGSFEQYF.

The chain carries TRBV19 and TRBJ2-1; 8 positions agree with TRBD2. Trimming at V came to 6 bases and at J to 4 bases, leaving 5 bases not matched to a gene. Looked up from germline, CDR1 is LNHDA and CDR2 is SQIVND (reference sequence). This CDR3 spans 14 amino acids. The CDR3 spells CASRELAGYNEQFF. CDR3 DNA: TGTGCCAGTAGGGAGTTAGCGGGATACAATGAGCAGTTCTTC.

This chain uses TRBV7-9 with TRBJ2-7, with 11 nucleotides matching TRBD2. V trimming: 3 bases; J trimming: 2 bases; junction bases outside the gene matches: 0. Germline V gene sequence: CDR1 SEHNR, CDR2 FQNEAQ (reference sequence). The CDR3 contains 14 residues. CDR3 sequence: CASSFSGRAYEQYF. CDR3 DNA: TGTGCCAGCAGCTTTAGCGGGAGGGCCTACGAGCAGTACTTC.

This chain uses TRBV7-2 with TRBJ2-3; no firm D call. This CDR3 contains 15 residues. V was pared by 1 base and J by 4 bases, with 12 bases between. Germline CDR1 and CDR2: SGHTA and FQGNSA. The chain's CDR3 is CASSLEFSTADTQYF. In DNA form, the CDR3 reads TGTGCCAGCAGCTTAGAGTTTAGTACCGCAGATACGCAGTATTTT.

This clone was recorded once. The chain recombines TRBV10-1 with TRBJ1-1, with a weak D call TRBD1 (6 bases). Trimming left V 3 bases short and J 8 bases short, with 16 bases between. The germline V gene encodes CDR1 WNHNN and CDR2 SYGVQD (reference sequence). CDR3 size: 14 residues. CDR3 sequence (DNA): TGCGCCAGCAGTGAACGGATGGACAGACCCGAAGCTTTCTTT. Its protein product is CASSERMDRPEAFF.